The clone carrying this TCR beta chain has more than one count but fewer than ten. The germline V gene encodes CDR1 MNHNY and CDR2 SVGAGI (reference sequence). J lost 4 bases, V lost 4 bases, and 5 bases had no gene match. CDR3 length equals 15 residues. The data originate from a study of identical twins. In TCRdb, the 5' RACE reads were re-called with MiXCR into one record per CDR3 protein. The sample lists 1,800,000 or so distinct CDR3 sequences; 25% to 35% were seen once. This receptor was taken from a newborn girl in good health. This chain links TRBV6-6 with TRBJ1-2; TRBD1 agrees at 11 bases. Sequenced material: cord blood. CDR3 DNA sequence: TGTGCCAGCAGTTCAGGACAGGGGGCTGGCTATGGCTACACCTTC. Translated, it gives CASSSGQGAGYGYTF.